This TCR beta chain was identified in a study of T-cell memory formation after mild COVID-19. TCRdb reprocessed the 5' RACE reads with MiXCR, giving one entry per CDR3 protein. Here the sample spans about 290,000 distinct CDR3 sequences, roughly 15% being singletons. The CDR3 runs to 17 residues. The germline V gene has CDR1 SEHNR and CDR2 FQNEAQ (reference sequence). The V end lost 4 bases, the J end lost 3 bases, and 22 bases lay between the germline ends. The specimen sequenced was PBMCs or a T cell subset sorted from them (not recorded which). This receptor was identified in a man aged 18 to 35 who had mild COVID-19 (a few samples of this study predate the infection). Cell type and time point are not known. The rearrangement joins TRBV7-9 to TRBJ2-7; D is unresolved. The CDR3 spells CASSSIPRQLAYYEQYV. The CDR3, as DNA: TGTGCCAGCAGCTCCATACCCAGGCAACTGGCCTACTACGAGCAGTACGTC.